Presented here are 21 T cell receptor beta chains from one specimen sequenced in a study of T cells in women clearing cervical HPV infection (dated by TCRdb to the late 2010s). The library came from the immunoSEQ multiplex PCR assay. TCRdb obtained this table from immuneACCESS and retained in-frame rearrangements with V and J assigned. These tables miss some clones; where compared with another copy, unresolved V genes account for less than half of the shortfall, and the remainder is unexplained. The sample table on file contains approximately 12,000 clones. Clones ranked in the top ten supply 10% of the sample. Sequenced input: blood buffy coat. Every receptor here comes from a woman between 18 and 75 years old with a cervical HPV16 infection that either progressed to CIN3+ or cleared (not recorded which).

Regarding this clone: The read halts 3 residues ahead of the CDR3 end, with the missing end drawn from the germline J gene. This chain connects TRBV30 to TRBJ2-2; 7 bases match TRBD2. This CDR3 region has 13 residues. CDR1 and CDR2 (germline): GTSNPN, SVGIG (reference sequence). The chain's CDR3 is CAWKAGEDSPLFF. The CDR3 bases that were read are TGTGCCTGGAAGGCGGGGGAGGATTCACCG.

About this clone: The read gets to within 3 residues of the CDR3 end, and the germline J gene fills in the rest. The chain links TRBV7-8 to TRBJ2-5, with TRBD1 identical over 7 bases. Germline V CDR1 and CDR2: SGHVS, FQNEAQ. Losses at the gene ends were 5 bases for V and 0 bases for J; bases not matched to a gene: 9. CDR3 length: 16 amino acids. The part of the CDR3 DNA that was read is TGTGCCAGCAGCCTGAGACAGGGACCTTACCAAGAGACC. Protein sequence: CASSLRQGPYQET. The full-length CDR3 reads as CASSLRQGPYQETQYF. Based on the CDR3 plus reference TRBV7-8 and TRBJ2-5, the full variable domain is GAGVSQSPRYKVAKRGQDVALRCDPISGHVSLFWYQQALGQGPEFLTYFQNEAQLDKSGLPSDRFFAERPEGSVSTLKIQRTQQEDSAVYLCASSLRQGPYQETQYFGPGTRLLVL.

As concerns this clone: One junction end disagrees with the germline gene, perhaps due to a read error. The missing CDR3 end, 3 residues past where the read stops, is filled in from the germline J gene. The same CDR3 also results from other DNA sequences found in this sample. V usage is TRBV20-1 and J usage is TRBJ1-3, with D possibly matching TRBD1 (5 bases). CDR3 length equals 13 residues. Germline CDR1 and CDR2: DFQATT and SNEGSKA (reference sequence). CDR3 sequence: CSAVRGPGNTIYF. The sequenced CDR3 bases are TGCAGTGCTGTTAGGGGTCCTGGAAACACA.

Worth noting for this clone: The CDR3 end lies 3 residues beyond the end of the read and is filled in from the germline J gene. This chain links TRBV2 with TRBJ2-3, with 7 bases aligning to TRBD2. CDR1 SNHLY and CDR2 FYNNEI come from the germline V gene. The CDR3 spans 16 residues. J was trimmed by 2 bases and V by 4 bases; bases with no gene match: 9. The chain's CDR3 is CASSGVAGDPTDTQYF. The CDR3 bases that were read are TGTGCCAGCAGTGGGGTTGCGGGGGACCCCACAGATACG.

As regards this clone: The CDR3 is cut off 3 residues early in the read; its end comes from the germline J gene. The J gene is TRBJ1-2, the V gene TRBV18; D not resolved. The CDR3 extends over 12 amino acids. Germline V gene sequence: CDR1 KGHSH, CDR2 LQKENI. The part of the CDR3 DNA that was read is TGTGCCAGCTCATCAACTAAGCATGAC. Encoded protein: CASSSTKHD. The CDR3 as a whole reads CASSSTKHDYTF.

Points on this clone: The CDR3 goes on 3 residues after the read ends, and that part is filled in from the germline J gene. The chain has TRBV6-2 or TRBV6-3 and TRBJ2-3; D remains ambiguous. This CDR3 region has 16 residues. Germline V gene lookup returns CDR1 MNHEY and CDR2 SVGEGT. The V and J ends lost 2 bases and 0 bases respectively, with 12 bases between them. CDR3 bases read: TGTGCCAGCAGTTACGGCGGCTCCCAAAGCACAGATACG. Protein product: CASSYGGSQSTDT. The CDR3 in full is CASSYGGSQSTDTQYF.

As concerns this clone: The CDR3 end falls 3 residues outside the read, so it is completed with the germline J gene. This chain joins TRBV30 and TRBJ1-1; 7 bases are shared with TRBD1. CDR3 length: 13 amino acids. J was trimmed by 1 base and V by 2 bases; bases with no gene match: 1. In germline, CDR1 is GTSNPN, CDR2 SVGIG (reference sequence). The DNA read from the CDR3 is TGTGCCTGGAGTCGACAGGGGAACACTGAA. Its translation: CAWSRQGNTE. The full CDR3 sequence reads CAWSRQGNTEAFF.

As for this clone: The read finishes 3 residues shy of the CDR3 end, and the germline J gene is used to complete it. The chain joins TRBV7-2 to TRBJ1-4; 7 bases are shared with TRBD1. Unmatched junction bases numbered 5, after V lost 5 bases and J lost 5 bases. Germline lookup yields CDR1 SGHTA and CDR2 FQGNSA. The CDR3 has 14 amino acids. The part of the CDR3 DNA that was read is TGTGCCAGCAGCCGAGGGGGCGGGAATGAAAAA. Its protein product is CASSRGGGNEK. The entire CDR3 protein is CASSRGGGNEKLFF.

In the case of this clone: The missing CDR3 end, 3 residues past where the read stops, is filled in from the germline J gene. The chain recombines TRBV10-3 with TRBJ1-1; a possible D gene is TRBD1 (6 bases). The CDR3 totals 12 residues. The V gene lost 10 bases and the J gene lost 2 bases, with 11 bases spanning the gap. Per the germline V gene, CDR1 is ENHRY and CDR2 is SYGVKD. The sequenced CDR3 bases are TGTGCCACCGGGACAACAAACACTGAA. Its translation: CATGTTNTE. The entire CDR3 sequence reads CATGTTNTEAFF.

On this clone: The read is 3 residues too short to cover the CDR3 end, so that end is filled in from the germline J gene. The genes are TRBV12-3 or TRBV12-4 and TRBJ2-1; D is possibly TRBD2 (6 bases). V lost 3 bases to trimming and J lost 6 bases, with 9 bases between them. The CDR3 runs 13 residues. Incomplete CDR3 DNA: TGTGCCAGCAGTTTTTCCGGGGGCAATGAG. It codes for CASSFSGGNE. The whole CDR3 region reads CASSFSGGNEQFF.

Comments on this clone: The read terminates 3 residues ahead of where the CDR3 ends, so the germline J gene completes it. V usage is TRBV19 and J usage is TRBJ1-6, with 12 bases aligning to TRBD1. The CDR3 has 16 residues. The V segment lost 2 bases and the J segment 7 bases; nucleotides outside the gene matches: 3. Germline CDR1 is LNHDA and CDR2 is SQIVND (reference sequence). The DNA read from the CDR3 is TGTGCCAGTAGTATAATGGGACAGGGGGCGAATTCACCC. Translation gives CASSIMGQGANSP. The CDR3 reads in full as CASSIMGQGANSPLHF.

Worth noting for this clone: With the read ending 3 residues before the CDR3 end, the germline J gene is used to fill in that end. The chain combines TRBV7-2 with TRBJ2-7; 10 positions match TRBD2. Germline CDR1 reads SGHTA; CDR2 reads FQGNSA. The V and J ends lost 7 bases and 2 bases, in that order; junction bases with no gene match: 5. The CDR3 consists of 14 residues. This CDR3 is CASTLSGGPYEQYF. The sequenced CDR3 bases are TGTGCCAGCACCCTTAGCGGGGGGCCCTACGAG.

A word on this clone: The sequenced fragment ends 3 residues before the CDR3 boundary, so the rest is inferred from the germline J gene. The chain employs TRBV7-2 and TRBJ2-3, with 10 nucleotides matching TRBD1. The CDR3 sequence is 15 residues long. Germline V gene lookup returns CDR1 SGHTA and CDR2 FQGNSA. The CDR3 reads CASSLYGQGGETQYF. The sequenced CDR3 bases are TGTGCCAGCAGCTTATATGGACAGGGGGGAGAGACG.

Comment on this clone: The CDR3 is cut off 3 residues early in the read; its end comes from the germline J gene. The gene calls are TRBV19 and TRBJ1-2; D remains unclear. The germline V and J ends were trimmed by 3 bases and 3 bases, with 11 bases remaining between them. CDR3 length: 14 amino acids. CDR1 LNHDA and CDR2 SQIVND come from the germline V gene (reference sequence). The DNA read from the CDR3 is TGTGCCAGTAGTATTACGGTTCTAGACTATGGC. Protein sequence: CASSITVLDYG. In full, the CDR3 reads CASSITVLDYGYTF.

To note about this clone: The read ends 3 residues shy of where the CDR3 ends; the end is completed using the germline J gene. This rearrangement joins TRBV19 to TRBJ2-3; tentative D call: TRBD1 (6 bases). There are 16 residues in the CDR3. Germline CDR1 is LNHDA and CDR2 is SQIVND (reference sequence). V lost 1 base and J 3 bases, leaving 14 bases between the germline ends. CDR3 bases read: TGTGCCAGTAGTATAGCCGAAGGGGGAACGACAGATACG. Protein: CASSIAEGGTTDT. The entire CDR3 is CASSIAEGGTTDTQYF.

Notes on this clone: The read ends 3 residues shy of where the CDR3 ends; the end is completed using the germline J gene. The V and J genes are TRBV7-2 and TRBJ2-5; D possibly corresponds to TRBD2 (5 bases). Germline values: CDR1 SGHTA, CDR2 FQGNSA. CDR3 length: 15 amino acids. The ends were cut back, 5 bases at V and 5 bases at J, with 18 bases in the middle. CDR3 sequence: CASSPGLLRRETQYF. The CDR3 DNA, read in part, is TGTGCCAGCAGCCCAGGACTGCTCCGAAGGGAGACC.

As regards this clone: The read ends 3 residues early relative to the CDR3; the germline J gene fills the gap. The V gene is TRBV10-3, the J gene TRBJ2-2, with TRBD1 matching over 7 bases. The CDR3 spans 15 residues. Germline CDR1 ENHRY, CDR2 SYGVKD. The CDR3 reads CAISQDPGQLEKLFF. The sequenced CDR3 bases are TGTGCCATCAGCCAAGACCCGGGACAGCTAGAAAAG.

CDR3: CASSPEQGGRETQYF. CDR3 DNA (partial): TGCGCCAGCAGCCCCGAACAGGGAGGGCGAGAGACC. The V call is TRBV5-1, the J call TRBJ2-5; D might be TRBD2 (7 bases). The read stops 3 residues short of the end of the CDR3; the missing end is completed from the germline J gene. V was cut by 4 bases and J by 4 bases, with 17 bases left in between. Germline values: CDR1 SGHRS, CDR2 YFSETQ. The CDR3 sequence is 15 residues long. Supplemented by reference TRBV5-1 and TRBJ2-5, the full variable domain reads KAGVTQTPRYLIKTRGQQVTLSCSPISGHRSVSWYQQTPGQGLQFLFEYFSETQRNKGNFPGRFSGRQFSNSRSEMNVSTLELGDSALYLCASSPEQGGRETQYFGPGTRLLVL.

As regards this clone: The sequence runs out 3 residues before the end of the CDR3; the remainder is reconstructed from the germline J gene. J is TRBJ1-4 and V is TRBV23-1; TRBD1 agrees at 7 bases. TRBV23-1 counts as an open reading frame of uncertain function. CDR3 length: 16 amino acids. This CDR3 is CASSQSRGQYNSPLFF. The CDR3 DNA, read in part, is TGCGCCAGCAGTCAATCGCGGGGACAGTATAATTCACCA.

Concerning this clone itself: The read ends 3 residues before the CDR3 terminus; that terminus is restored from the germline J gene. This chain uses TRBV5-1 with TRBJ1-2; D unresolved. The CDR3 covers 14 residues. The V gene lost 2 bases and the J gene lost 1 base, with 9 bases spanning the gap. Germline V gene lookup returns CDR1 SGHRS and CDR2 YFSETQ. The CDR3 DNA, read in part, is TGCGCCAGCAGCTTACTAGACGGTAACTATGGC. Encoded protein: CASSLLDGNYG. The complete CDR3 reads CASSLLDGNYGYTF.

The CDR3: CASSHPQRSYDYTF. CDR3 DNA (partial): TGTGCCAGCAGTCACCCCCAGCGGTCCTACGAC. The chain joins TRBV6-2 or TRBV6-3 to TRBJ1-2; D unclear. Read data end 3 residues before the CDR3 end; the end is taken from the germline J gene. Germline CDR1 and CDR2: MNHEY and SVGEGT. This CDR3 contains 14 residues.